Below, one T cell receptor (beta chain) is given with its context. Its antigen is unidentified. These data originate in a study of T cells expressing NK-cell markers. General study findings and limits: A handful of donors likewise had their CD3+CD56-NKG2C+ fraction led by these clonotypes.

From its re-call of the 5' RACE reads, TCRdb lists each CDR3 protein once, without DNA. This sample's table reports around 380,000 distinct CDR3 sequences. The V gene's germline CDR1 is LNHNV and CDR2 YYDKDF (reference sequence). The CDR3 runs 20 residues. Sample: blood T cells: a sorted CD56 or NKG2C T cell subset, CD4+ or CD8+ T cells, or bulk PBMC T cells (not recorded which). This clonotype was sampled from a woman aged 45-65 years in good health. V and J are TRBV15 and TRBJ1-4; without DNA, the TCRdb call of TRBD1 cannot be checked. CDR3 residues: CATSRPARTGGFTTNEKLFF.